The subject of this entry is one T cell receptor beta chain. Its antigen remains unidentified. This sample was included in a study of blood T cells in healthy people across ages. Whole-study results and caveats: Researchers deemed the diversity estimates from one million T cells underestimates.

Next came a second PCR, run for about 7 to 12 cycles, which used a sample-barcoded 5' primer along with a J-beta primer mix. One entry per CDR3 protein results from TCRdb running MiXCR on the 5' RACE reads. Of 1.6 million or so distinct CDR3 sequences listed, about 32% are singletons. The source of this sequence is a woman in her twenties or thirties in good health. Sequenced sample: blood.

The CDR3 DNA sequence: TGTGCCAGCAGCTTCGGGTTGGTCAATGAGCAGTTCTTC. It translates to CASSFGLVNEQFF. The chain has TRBV11-2 and TRBJ2-1; D not certain. CDR3 length: 13 residues. The V gene lost 3 bases and the J gene lost 6 bases, with 9 bases spanning the gap. Germline V gene sequence: CDR1 SGHAT, CDR2 FQNNGV.